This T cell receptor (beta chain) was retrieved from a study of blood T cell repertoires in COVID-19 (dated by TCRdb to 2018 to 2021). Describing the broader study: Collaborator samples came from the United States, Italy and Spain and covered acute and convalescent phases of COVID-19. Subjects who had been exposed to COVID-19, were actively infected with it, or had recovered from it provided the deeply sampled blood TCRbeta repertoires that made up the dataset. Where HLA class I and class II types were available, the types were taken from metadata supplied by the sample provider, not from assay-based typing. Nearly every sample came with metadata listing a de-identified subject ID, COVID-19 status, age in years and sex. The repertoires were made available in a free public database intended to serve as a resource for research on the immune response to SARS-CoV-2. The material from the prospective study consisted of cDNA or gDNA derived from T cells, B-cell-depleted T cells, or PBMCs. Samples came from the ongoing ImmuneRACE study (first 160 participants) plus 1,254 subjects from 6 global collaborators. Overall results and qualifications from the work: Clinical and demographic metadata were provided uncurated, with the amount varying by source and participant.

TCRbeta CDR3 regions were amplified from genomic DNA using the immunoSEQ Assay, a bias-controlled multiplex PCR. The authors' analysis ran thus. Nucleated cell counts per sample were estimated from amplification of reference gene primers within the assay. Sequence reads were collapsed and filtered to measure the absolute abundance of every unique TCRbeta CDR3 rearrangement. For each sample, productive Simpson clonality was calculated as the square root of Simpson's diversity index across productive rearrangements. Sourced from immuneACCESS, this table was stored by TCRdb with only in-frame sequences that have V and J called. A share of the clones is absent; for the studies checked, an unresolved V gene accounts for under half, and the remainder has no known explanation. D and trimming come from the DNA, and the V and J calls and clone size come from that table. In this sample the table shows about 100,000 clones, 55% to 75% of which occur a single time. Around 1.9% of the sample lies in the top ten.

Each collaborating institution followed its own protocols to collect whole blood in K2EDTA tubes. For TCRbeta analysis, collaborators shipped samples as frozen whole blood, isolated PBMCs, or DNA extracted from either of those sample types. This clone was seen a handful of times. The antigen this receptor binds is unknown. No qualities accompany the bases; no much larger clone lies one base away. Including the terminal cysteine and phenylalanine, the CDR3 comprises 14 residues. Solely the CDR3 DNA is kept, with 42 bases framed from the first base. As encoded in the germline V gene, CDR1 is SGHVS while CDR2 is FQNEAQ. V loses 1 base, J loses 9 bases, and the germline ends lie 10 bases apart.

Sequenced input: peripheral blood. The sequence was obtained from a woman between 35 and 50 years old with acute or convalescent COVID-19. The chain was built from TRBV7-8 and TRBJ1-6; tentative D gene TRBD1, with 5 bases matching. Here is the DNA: TGTGCCAGCAGCTTAGGGGGGGTGAGTTCACCCCTCCACTTT. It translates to CASSLGGVSSPLHF.